This T cell receptor beta chain comes out of a study of cytomegalovirus exposure and HLA in healthy donors. Study-level points and caveats: In a later analysis, TCR beta V- and J-gene trimming was associated with a missense DCLRE1C variant. Among donors in an Asian-associated ancestry cluster, a later analysis reportedly found fewer N-insertions than the roughly 610-donor mean.

It was healthy bone marrow donors who served as donors. With 60 Vbeta and 13 Jbeta primers, the PCR was carried out. Data came from immunoSEQ multiplex PCR; TCRdb stores just in-frame clones and leaves some out. This table has 120,000 or so clones, about three quarters appearing once. Comment on this clone: The antigen remains undetermined.

V gave up 6 bases and J gave up 6 bases; unmatched junction bases: 4. The germline V gene has CDR1 MDHEN and CDR2 SYDVKM. This CDR3 region has 14 residues. The V and J genes are TRBV28 and TRBJ2-2; 10 positions agree with TRBD1. Sequenced material: PBMCs. This TCR was recovered from a woman aged 40 to 50 in good health and CMV-seronegative. CDR3 coding DNA: TGTGCCAGCAGCGGGGACAGGGGATCCGGGGAGCTGTTTTTT. Translation: CASSGDRGSGELFF.